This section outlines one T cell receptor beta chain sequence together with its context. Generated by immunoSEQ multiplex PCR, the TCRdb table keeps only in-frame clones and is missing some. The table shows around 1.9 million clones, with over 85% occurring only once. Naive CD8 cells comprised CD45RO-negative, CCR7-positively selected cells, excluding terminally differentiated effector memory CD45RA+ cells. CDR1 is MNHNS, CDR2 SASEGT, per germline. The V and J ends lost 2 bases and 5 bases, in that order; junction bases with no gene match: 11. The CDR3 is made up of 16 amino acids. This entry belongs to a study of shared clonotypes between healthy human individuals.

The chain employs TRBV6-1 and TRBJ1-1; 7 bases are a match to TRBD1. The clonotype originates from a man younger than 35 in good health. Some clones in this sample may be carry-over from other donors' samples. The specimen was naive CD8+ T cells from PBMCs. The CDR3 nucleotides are TGTGCCAGCAGTGAATCGACGACAGGGATGGGGACTGAAGCTTTCTTT. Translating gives CASSESTTGMGTEAFF.